This TCR beta chain was sequenced in a study of PD-1 blockade in mismatch repair-deficient tumors. The CDR3 is made up of 15 amino acids. Germline-derived CDR1 and CDR2 are MGHRA and YSYEKL. Trimming removed 3 bases at V and 3 bases at J, with 14 bases between. The data were produced by immunoSEQ multiplex PCR, yet TCRdb's version contains in-frame clones alone and is incomplete. The sample records some 130,000 clones, approximately 91% being singletons. This TCR derives from an adult with mismatch repair-deficient cancer. The sequencing here drew on peripheral blood, taken almost 74 weeks after starting pembrolizumab. This chain connects TRBV4-1 to TRBJ1-1; D is uncertain. The CDR3 DNA reads TGCGCCAGCAGCCAGCAAGACATCCGCTACACTGAAGCTTTCTTT. Amino acids: CASSQQDIRYTEAFF.